This T cell receptor beta chain is drawn from a study of neoadjuvant anti-PD-1 for oral cavity cancer. As to time point: after neoadjuvant nivolumab, at surgical resection. This table comes from immunoSEQ multiplex PCR, and its TCRdb copy is limited to in-frame clones, with some not included. The top ten hold around 2.3% of the sample, which has approximately 15,000 clones, under 85% seen once. This clone is a singleton in its sample. Germline V CDR1 and CDR2: SGHDT, YYEEEE. The CDR3 sequence is 14 residues long. V dropped 1 base and J dropped 1 base, with 8 bases sitting between them. The sample here was PBMCs, taken after nivolumab (anti-PD-1) treatment. The chain employs TRBV5-6 and TRBJ1-2, with D maybe TRBD1 (5 bases). The TCR originated in a person between 40 and 85 years old with oral cavity squamous cell carcinoma. CDR3 residues: CASSLLGVNYGYTF. Here the CDR3 DNA reads TGTGCCAGCAGCTTGTTAGGGGTTAACTATGGCTACACCTTC.